This T cell receptor (beta chain) emerged from a study of cytomegalovirus exposure and HLA in healthy donors. Study-level background: HLA-typed donors were the source of 90 million or so unique TCRs, which an early data release held. Among fewer than 500 genotyped donors, about 85% fell in the Caucasian-associated ancestry cluster. Study-level findings and limits: Presence/absence analyses assumed roughly uniform sequencing depth across donors.

CDR3 size: 15 residues. The germline V gene encodes CDR1 SEHNR and CDR2 FQNEAQ (reference sequence). J lost 6 bases, V lost 6 bases, and 9 bases had no gene match. Comments on this clone: The antigen is not known.

The PCR employed 60 Vbeta primers together with 13 Jbeta primers. Sequencing used immunoSEQ multiplex PCR; TCRdb keeps in-frame clones, though not all of them. The table lists more than 95,000 clones, around 77% of them singletons. The sequenced sample consisted of PBMCs. The sequence derives from a man aged 45-65 years in good health and CMV-seropositive. The V and J genes are TRBV7-9 and TRBJ2-2; 8 bases agree with TRBD1. The CDR3 nucleotides are TGTGCCAGCAGAACTCCAACAGGGGGGTCCGGGGAGCTGTTTTTT. It codes for CASRTPTGGSGELFF.